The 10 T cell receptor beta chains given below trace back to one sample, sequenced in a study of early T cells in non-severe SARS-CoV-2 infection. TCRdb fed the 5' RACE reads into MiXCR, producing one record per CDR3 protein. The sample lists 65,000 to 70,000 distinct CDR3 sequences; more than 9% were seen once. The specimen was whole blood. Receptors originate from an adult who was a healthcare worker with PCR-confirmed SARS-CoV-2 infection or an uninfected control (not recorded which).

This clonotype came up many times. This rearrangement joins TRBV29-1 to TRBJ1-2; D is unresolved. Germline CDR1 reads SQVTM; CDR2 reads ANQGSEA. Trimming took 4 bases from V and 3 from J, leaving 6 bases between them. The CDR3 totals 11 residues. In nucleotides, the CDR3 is TGCAGCGTTGCTGGGTACTATGGCTACACCTTC. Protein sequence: CSVAGYYGYTF.

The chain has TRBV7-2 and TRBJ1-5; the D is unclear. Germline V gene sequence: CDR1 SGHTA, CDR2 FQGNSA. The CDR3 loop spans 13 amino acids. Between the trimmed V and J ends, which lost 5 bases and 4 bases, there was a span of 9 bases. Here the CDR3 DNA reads TGTGCCAGCAGCCCTAATGGGAATCAGCCCCAGCATTTT. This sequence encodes CASSPNGNQPQHF.

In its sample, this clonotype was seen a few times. The CDR3 DNA reads as TGTGCCAGCAGCCCCCCACCCAGGGACTACCACTATGGCTACACCTTC. As protein: CASSPPPRDYHYGYTF. The rearrangement joins TRBV11-2 to TRBJ1-2, with D possibly TRBD1 on 5 matching bases. Trimming left V 5 bases short and J 3 bases short, with 19 bases between. Germline values: CDR1 SGHAT, CDR2 FQNNGV. This CDR3 region has 16 residues.

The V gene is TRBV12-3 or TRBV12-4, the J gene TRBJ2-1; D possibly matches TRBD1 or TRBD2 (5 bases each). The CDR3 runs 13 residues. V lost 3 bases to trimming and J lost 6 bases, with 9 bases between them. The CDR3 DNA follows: TGTGCCAGCAGTTTCCGGGGCCTCAATGAGCAGTTCTTC. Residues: CASSFRGLNEQFF.

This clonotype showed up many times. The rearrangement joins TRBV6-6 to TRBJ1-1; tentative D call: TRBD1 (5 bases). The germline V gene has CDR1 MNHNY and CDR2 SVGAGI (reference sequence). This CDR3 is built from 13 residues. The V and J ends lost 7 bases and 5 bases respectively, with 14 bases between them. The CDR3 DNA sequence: TGTGCCAGCACTGCGGGGGGGGTAACTGAAGCTTTCTTT. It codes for CASTAGGVTEAFF.

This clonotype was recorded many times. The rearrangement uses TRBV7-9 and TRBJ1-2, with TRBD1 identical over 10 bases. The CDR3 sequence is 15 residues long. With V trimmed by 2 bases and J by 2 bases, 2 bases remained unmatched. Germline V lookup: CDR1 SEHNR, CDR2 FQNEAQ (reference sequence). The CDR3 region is CASSLTGQGNYGYTF. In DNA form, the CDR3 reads TGTGCCAGCAGCTTAACGGGACAGGGGAACTATGGCTACACCTTC.

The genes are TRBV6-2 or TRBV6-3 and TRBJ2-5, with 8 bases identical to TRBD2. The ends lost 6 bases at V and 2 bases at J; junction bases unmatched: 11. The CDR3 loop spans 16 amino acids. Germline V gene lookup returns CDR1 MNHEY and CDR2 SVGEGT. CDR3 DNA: TGTGCCAGCAGCCGACGAGGGAGCGGGGGACAAGAGACCCAGTACTTC. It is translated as CASSRRGSGGQETQYF.

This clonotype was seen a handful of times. The CDR3 region is CASTTEVSEKLFF. CDR3 nucleotide sequence: TGTGCCAGCACCACAGAGGTTAGCGAAAAACTGTTTTTT. This rearrangement joins TRBV2 to TRBJ1-4; D is uncertain. The length of the CDR3 is 13 residues. V shed 7 bases and J shed 8 bases, with 14 bases lying between them. CDR1 and CDR2 from the germline V gene are SNHLY and FYNNEI.

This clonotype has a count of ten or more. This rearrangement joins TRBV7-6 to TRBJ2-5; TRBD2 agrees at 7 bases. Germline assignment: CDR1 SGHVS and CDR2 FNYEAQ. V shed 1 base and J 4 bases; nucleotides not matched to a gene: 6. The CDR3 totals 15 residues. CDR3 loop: CASSLGGGGPETQYF. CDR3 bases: TGTGCCAGCAGCTTAGGGGGCGGGGGTCCAGAGACCCAGTACTTC. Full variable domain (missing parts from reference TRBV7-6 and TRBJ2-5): GAGVSQSPRYKVTKRGQDVALRCDPISGHVSLYWYRQALGQGPEFLTYFNYEAQQDKSGLPNDRFSAERPEGSISTLTIQRTEQRDSAMYRCASSLGGGGPETQYFGPGTRLLVL.

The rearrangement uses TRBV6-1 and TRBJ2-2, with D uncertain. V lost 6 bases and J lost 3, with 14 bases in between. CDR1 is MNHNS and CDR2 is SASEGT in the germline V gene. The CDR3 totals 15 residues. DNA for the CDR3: TGTGCCAGCAGAAAAGGTTACACGGACACCGGGGAGCTGTTTTTT. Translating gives CASRKGYTDTGELFF.